This TCR beta chain derives from a study of post-analysis software for immune sequencing data. Whole-study context: Secondary progressive, relapsing-remitting and progressive-relapsing multiple sclerosis were among the included disease courses.

The TCR beta cDNA libraries carried unique molecular identifiers. The source material, roughly 0.9 to 11 million T cells, gave rise to 500,000 or so cDNA molecules. From the PCR reads, TCRdb called clonotypes with MiXCR, one entry per CDR3 protein. The sample includes 650,000 to 850,000 distinct CDR3 sequences, approximately 57% of them seen just once. Findings and caveats of the study: Roughly five TRBV segments appeared more often in patients than in controls, and TRBV5-6, TRBV5-1 and TRBV20-1 were among these. In multiple sclerosis, normalized Chao1 diversity was significantly below that of controls. Clustering by F measure revealed strong co-clustering among samples prepared together in one batch.

Notes on this clonotype: Its antigen remains unknown.

The length of the CDR3 is 16 residues. The germline V gene encodes CDR1 SGHDT and CDR2 YYEEEE. With 4 bases clipped from V and 1 base from J, the junction kept 7 bases outside the gene matches. The V call is TRBV5-6, the J call TRBJ2-5, with TRBD2 identical over 10 bases. This clonotype originated in a girl aged 10 to 17 with multiple sclerosis. Specimen: blood. CDR3 DNA: TGTGCCAGCAGCCCCAATGTAGCGGGGGGCCAAGAGACCCAGTACTTC. It encodes CASSPNVAGGQETQYF.